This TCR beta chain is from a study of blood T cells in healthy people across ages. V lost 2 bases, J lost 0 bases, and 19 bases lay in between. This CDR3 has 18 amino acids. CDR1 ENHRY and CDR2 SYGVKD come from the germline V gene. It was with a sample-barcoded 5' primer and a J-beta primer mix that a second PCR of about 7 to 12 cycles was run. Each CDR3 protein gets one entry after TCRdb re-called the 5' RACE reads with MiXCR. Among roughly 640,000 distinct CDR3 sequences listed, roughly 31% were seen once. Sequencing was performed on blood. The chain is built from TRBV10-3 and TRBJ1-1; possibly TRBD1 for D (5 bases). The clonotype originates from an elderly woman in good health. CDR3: CAISESKAGRSLNTEAFF. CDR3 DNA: TGTGCCATCAGTGAGAGTAAAGCAGGGCGGTCGTTGAACACTGAAGCTTTCTTT.